The 11 T cell receptor beta chains given below trace back to one sample, sequenced in a study of blood T cells in healthy people across ages. PCR was performed a second time for 7 to 11 cycles using a sample-barcoded 5' primer and a J-beta primer mix. TCRdb ran MiXCR on the 5' RACE reads and lists one entry per CDR3 protein. The sample shows roughly 1.4 million distinct CDR3 sequences, almost 60% of them seen only once. The specimen sequenced was blood. These receptors were collected from a young man in good health.

This clonotype was seen only a few times. This chain connects TRBV6-6 to TRBJ1-2; D is ambiguous. There are 14 residues in the CDR3. Trimming cost V 2 bases and J 3 bases, with 10 bases left between them. Germline V gene lookup returns CDR1 MNHNY and CDR2 SVGAGI (reference sequence). Written as DNA, the CDR3 is TGTGCCAGCAGTTACAGGTCTGGCTACTATGGCTACACCTTC. This sequence encodes CASSYRSGYYGYTF.

This clonotype was detected ten times or more. The rearrangement links TRBV29-1 to TRBJ2-7, with D possibly matching TRBD2 (6 bases). This CDR3 has 12 residues. The V end lost 7 bases, the J end lost 6 bases, and 16 bases lay between the germline ends. The germline gives CDR1 SQVTM, CDR2 ANQGSEA. In nucleotides, the CDR3 is TGCAGCGGCCGCCATTCGGAGGGCGAGCAGTACTTC. It yields the protein CSGRHSEGEQYF.

This chain connects TRBV27 to TRBJ1-1, with unresolved D. Between the trimmed V and J ends, which lost 4 bases and 4 bases, there was a span of 19 bases. CDR3 length: 16 residues. CDR1 and CDR2 (germline): MNHEY, SMNVEV (reference sequence). The DNA for the CDR3 is TGTGCCAGCAGTTCTCGGAGGAGTCTGGGGAGCACTGAAGCTTTCTTT. Translated, it gives CASSSRRSLGSTEAFF.

The chain links TRBV2 to TRBJ2-1; D may be TRBD2 (7 bases). Trimming removed 10 bases from V and 8 bases from J, with 21 bases in between. The CDR3 is 14 residues long. Germline assignment: CDR1 SNHLY and CDR2 FYNNEI. For the CDR3, the DNA is TGTGCCAACAGGGCTAGCGGAGAATCAGATGAGCAGTTCTTC. Translated: CANRASGESDEQFF. Filled out from reference TRBV2 and TRBJ2-1, the complete variable domain reads EPEVTQTPSHQVTQMGQEVILRCVPISNHLYFYWYRQILGQKVEFLVSFYNNEISEKSEIFDDQFSVERPDGSNFTLKIRSTKLEDSAMYFCANRASGESDEQFFGPGTRLTVL.

Here the CDR3 DNA reads TGTGCCAGCAGTTACTCCTCGGGAGGGCTTCAGTTCTTC. It yields the protein CASSYSSGGLQFF. The chain employs TRBV6-5 and TRBJ2-1, with 8 bases that match TRBD2. The V gene end was trimmed by 0 bases and the J gene end by 13 bases; junction bases not matched to a gene: 5. The CDR3 runs to 13 residues. The germline CDR1 and CDR2 sequences are MNHEY and SVGAGI.

V and J are TRBV5-5 and TRBJ2-3; 11 nucleotides align to TRBD2. The V segment lost 4 bases and the J segment 6 bases; nucleotides outside the gene matches: 7. The CDR3 is made up of 15 amino acids. The V gene's germline CDR1 is SGHKS and CDR2 YYEKEE (reference sequence). CDR3 sequence: CASSIRGLAVDTQYF. CDR3 bases: TGTGCCAGCAGCATTCGGGGACTAGCGGTGGATACGCAGTATTTT.

This chain uses TRBV6-5 with TRBJ2-5; tentative D call: TRBD2 (5 bases). The J call may not be correct, given that the DNA end is closer to TRBJ2-7. The CDR3 is 17 residues long. Germline V gives CDR1 MNHEY, CDR2 SVGAGI. The CDR3 DNA reads TGTGCCAGCAGTTCCTCCCGAGCGGAACCAAACGTCTACGAGCAGTACTTC. Its protein is CASSSSRAEPNVYEQYF.

The chain has TRBV29-1 and TRBJ2-2; D might be TRBD2 (7 bases). This CDR3 is built from 13 residues. CDR1 and CDR2 from the germline V gene are SQVTM and ANQGSEA. Trimming took 8 bases from V and 4 from J, leaving 14 bases between them. CDR3 bases: TGCAGCTCTGCGAGGGGGGGCACCGGGGAGCTGTTTTTT. Its protein product is CSSARGGTGELFF.

This clonotype appeared once. The gene calls are TRBV20-1 and TRBJ2-1; 7 bases line up with TRBD1. CDR3 length equals 15 residues. Germline V lookup: CDR1 DFQATT, CDR2 SNEGSKA (reference sequence). V gave up 6 bases and J gave up 5 bases; unmatched junction bases: 13. The CDR3 DNA reads TGCAGTGCCCAGAACCGGGACAGTGTGAACAATGAGCAGTTCTTC. Translating it yields CSAQNRDSVNNEQFF.

The chain has TRBV11-2 and TRBJ2-5, with D perhaps being TRBD1 or TRBD2 (5 bases each). Germline CDR1 and CDR2: SGHAT and FQNNGV. V shed 5 bases and J shed 4 bases, with 11 bases lying between them. This CDR3 spans 13 amino acids. The CDR3 coding sequence is TGTGCCAGCAGCGGTGAGGGGCGAGAGACCCAGTACTTC. This encodes CASSGEGRETQYF.

The chain carries TRBV3-1 and TRBJ2-3, with unresolved D. This CDR3 spans 15 amino acids. The V end lost 4 bases, the J end lost 6 bases, and 17 bases lay between the germline ends. Germline V CDR1 and CDR2: LGHDT, YNNKEL (reference sequence). This CDR3 is CASSPDLGVGDTQYF. CDR3 bases: TGTGCCAGCAGCCCCGATCTGGGCGTCGGTGATACGCAGTATTTT.